Here is one TCR beta chain with its context. One end of the junction varies from germline; a read error may be responsible. This table comes from immunoSEQ multiplex PCR, and its TCRdb copy is limited to in-frame clones, with some not included. The repertoire has a few hundred thousand clones, 77% of them found once; the top ten carry 12%. These data originate in a study of shared clonotypes between healthy human individuals. Study-wide context: The donors, a couple of women and three men, were aged 18 to 49.

Per germline, CDR1 GTSNPN and CDR2 SVGIG (reference sequence). The CDR3 consists of 13 residues. The TCR originated in a woman aged 35 to 49 in good health. Some clones in this sample may be carry-over from other donors' samples. The V call is TRBV30, the J call TRBJ1-1; TRBD1 is a possible D gene (5 bases). Sample: PBMCs. The CDR3 region is CVWSAGTGTEAFF. The CDR3 nucleotides are TGTGTCTGGAGCGCCGGGACCGGCACTGAAGCTTTCTTT. Supplemented by reference TRBV30 and TRBJ1-1, the full variable domain reads SQTIHQWPATLVQPVGSPLSLECTVEGTSNPNLYWYRQAAGRGLQLLFYSVGIGQISSEVPQNLSASRPQDRQFILSSKKLLLSDSGFYLCVWSAGTGTEAFFGQGTRLTVV.